This T cell receptor beta chain was sequenced in a study of T cells in Graves' hyperthyroidism and ophthalmopathy. General study points: Ophthalmopathy was model-predicted a median 6.5 months pre-onset. In blood, most of the thyroid clonotypes expanded above 0.001 were also present.

The CDR3 contains 13 residues. Trimming took off 6 bases at V and 5 bases at J, with 13 bases between the two ends. Uncontrolled infection, other autoimmune disease, pregnancy and lactation each barred patients from inclusion. Source material for PBMCs was 9 to 10 ml fresh peripheral blood. What was amplified from RNA transcripts were TCR beta CDR3 regions. The study used the HTBI primer set for a first-round RT-PCR of the TCR CDR3. Each CDR3 protein gets one entry after TCRdb re-called the multiplex PCR reads with MiXCR. This sample carries hundreds of thousands of distinct CDR3 sequences, roughly 18% of them seen once, and the ten largest clones take around 17%. This clonotype occurred many times. Its antigen is currently unknown.

Sample: blood. The rearrangement links TRBV12-3 or TRBV12-4 to TRBJ2-5; possible D gene TRBD1, 5 bases. The TCR sequence derives from a woman in her late teens or twenties with Graves' ophthalmopathy. Written as DNA, the CDR3 is TGTGCCAGCAGAGAGGCAGGGTGGGAGACCCAGTACTTC. Protein: CASREAGWETQYF.